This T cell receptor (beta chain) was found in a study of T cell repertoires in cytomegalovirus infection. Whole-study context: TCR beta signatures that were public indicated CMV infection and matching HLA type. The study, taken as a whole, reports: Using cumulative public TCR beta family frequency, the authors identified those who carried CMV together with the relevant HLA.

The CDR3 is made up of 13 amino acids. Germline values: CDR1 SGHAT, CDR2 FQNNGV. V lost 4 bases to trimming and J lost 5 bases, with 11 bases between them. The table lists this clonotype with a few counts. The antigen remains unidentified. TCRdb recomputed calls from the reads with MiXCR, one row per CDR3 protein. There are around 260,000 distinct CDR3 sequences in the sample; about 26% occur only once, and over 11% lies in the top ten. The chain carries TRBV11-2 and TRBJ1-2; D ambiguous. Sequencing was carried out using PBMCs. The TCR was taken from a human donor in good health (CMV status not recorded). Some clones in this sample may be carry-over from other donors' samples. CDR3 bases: TGTGCCAGCAGCTCAGACGGCATATATGGCTACACCTTC. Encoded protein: CASSSDGIYGYTF.